This T cell receptor (beta chain) was sequenced during a study of blood T cells in healthy people across ages. Overall study findings and caveats: Possibly, changes in expanded clonotypes were confounded because donor CMV status was unknown.

V was trimmed by 2 bases and J by 15 bases, leaving 11 bases between them. The CDR3 loop spans 11 amino acids. CDR1 LGHDT and CDR2 YNNKEL come from the germline V gene (reference sequence). A remark on this clonotype: The antigen is not known.

Primers used in a second PCR of roughly 6 to 11 cycles were a sample-barcoded 5' primer and a J-beta primer mix. A 12-random-nucleotide template-switch adaptor tagged each cDNA molecule. TCRdb recomputed calls from the 5' RACE reads with MiXCR, one row per CDR3 protein. The sample yields 650,000 or so distinct CDR3 sequences, under 65% seen once. This receptor was identified in a woman of 80 years or more in good health. Sequenced sample: blood. The genes are TRBV3-1 and TRBJ2-1; D might be TRBD1 (5 bases). The CDR3 loop is CASSQQGRRFF. The DNA of the CDR3 is TGTGCCAGCAGCCAACAGGGCCGTCGGTTCTTC.